This T cell receptor beta chain stems from a study of shared clonotypes between healthy human individuals. Assay: immunoSEQ multiplex PCR; the TCRdb copy retains only in-frame clones and omits some. Of roughly 1,000,000 clones listed, about 84% are singletons. CDR1 is SGHTA, CDR2 FQGNSA, per germline. This CDR3 is built from 15 residues. After removal of 5 bases from V and 5 bases from J, the junction contained 8 bases not matched to a gene. The material sequenced was memory CD4+ T cells from PBMCs. Subset denoted: CD45RA-negative fraction. This TCR was sampled from a man between 18 and 29 years old in good health. Some clones in this sample may be carry-over from other donors' samples. This chain links TRBV7-2 with TRBJ1-5; 8 bases are a match to TRBD1. CDR3 nucleotides: TGTGCCAGCAGCCCCGGTGGGACAGGACATCAGCCCCAGCATTTT. This gives the protein CASSPGGTGHQPQHF.